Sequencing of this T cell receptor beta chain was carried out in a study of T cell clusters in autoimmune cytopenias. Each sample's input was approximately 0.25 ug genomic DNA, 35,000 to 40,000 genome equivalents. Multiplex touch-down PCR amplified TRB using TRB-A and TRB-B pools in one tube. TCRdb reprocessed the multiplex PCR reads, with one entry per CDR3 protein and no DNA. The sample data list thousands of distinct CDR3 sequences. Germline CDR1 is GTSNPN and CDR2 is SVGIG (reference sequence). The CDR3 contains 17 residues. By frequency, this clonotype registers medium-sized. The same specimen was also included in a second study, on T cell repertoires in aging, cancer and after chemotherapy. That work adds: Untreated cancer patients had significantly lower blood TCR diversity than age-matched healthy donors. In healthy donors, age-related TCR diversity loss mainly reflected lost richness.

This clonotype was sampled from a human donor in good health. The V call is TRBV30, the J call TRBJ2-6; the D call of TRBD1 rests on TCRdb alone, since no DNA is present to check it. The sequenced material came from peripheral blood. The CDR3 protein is CAWHRDRGRSGANVLTF.